Included here is one TCR beta chain sequence, with context. Its target is unknown. The record originates from a study of T cells in Graves' hyperthyroidism and ophthalmopathy. Background on the study: Peripheral blood collection took place at initial diagnosis, before any treatment. Study findings and constraints: Ophthalmopathy and stable hyperthyroidism were separated by a 13 V-J model.

The TCR beta CDR3 regions underwent amplification using RNA transcripts as the source. An initial round of RT-PCR targeting the TCR CDR3 relied on the HTBI primer set. MiXCR, applied by TCRdb to the multiplex PCR reads, yields one record per CDR3 protein. The repertoire includes about 500,000 distinct CDR3 sequences, about 16% of them detected once, and approximately 32% sits in the top ten. Orbital computed tomography, thyroid ultrasound, serum thyroxine and TRAb, and clinical symptoms together informed the diagnoses. Each 10 ml fresh peripheral blood draw supplied the PBMCs. The receptor's source is a woman in her thirties with Graves' ophthalmopathy. The sequenced sample was blood.

The CDR3 DNA reads TGTGCCATCAGTGGTGGGCAGGGAGGTGAAAAACTGTTTTTT. Amino acids: CAISGGQGGEKLFF. V is TRBV10-3 and J is TRBJ1-4; D perhaps matches TRBD1 (5 bases). Germline V gene sequence: CDR1 ENHRY, CDR2 SYGVKD. Trimming pared 4 bases from V and 7 bases from J, leaving 13 bases between. The CDR3 has 14 amino acids.